Described below is a single T cell receptor beta chain sequence and its context. The antigen this receptor binds is unknown. No base qualities exist here, and no much larger clone lies one base off it. Deletion took 3 bases off V and 5 bases off J, with a span of 26 bases between the germline ends. The germline V gene (reference sequence) yields LNHDA for CDR1 and SQIVND for CDR2. Including cysteine and phenylalanine, the CDR3 has 18 amino acids. The read is trimmed to its CDR3 DNA, 54 bases read in frame from base 1. TCRbeta CDR3 regions were amplified from genomic DNA by means of the immunoSEQ Assay, a bias-controlled multiplex PCR. The authors processed their data as follows. Nucleated cell counts per sample were estimated from amplification of reference gene primers within the assay. To quantify the absolute abundance of each unique TCRbeta CDR3 rearrangement, sequence reads were collapsed and filtered. Productive Simpson clonality was computed per sample as the square root of Simpson's diversity index over productive rearrangements. TCRdb took over this immuneACCESS table, retaining in-frame rearrangements with V and J assigned. Such tables are incomplete; in checked studies, under half of the missing clones stem from an unresolved V gene, and the remainder is unexplained. Clonal size and the V and J genes are those of that table, whereas D and trimming came from the DNA. In this sample the table shows roughly 440,000 clones, 88% of which occur a single time. The biggest ten clones account for around an eighth of the sample.

In Seattle, one collaborating source enrolled patients while the infection was active and tracked those patients longitudinally over the course of disease. The collaborating institutions used their own protocols to collect whole blood in K2EDTA tubes. For TCRbeta analysis, collaborators shipped samples as frozen whole blood, isolated PBMCs, or DNA extracted from either of those sample types. These data belong to a study of blood T cell repertoires in COVID-19 (dated by TCRdb to 2020 to 2022). A note on the overall study: Collaborator samples came from the United States, Italy and Spain and covered acute and convalescent phases of COVID-19. Where HLA class I and class II types were available, the types were taken from metadata supplied by the sample provider, not from assay-based typing. Samples were obtained from the ongoing ImmuneRACE study (first 160 participants) and from some 1,300 subjects provided by 6 global collaborators. The dataset comprised deeply sampled blood TCRbeta repertoires from subjects exposed to, actively infected with, or recovered from COVID-19. The prospective study material was composed of cDNA or gDNA derived from T cells, B-cell-depleted T cells, or PBMCs. The repertoires were made available in a free public database intended to serve as a resource for research on the immune response to SARS-CoV-2. Nearly every sample came with metadata listing a de-identified subject ID, COVID-19 status, age in years and sex. The full study reports these points: Clinical and demographic metadata were provided uncurated, with the amount varying by source and participant.

This chain is built from TRBV19 and TRBJ2-7; matching of 5 bases hints at TRBD1 as the D gene. This sequence originates from a woman in her forties or fifties with COVID-19, enrolled during active disease. The sequenced sample consisted of peripheral blood. CDR3 reads: CASSINPDSYYESDEQYF. The DNA is TGTGCCAGTAGTATTAATCCCGACAGTTACTACGAGTCGGACGAGCAGTACTTC.